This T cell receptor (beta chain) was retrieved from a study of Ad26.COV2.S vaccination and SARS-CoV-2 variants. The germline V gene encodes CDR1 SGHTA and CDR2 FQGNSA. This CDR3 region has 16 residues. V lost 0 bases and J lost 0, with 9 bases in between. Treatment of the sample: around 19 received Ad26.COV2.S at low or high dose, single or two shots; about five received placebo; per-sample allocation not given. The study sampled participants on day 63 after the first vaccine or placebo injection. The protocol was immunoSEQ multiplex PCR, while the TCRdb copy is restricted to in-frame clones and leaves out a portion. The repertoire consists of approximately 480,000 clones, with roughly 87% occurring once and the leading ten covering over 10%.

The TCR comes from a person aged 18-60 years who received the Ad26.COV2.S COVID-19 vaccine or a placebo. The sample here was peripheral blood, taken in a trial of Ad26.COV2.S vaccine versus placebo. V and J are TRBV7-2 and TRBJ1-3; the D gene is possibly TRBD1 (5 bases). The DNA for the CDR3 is TGTGCCAGCAGCTTAGCGACAGCAAGCTCTGGAAACACCATATATTTT. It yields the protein CASSLATASSGNTIYF.